This T cell receptor (beta chain) was obtained from a study of tumor-infiltrating lymphocytes in primary liver carcinoma. This CDR3 is 16 amino acids long. Germline V lookup: CDR1 SGHTS, CDR2 YDEGEE. Trimming took 4 bases from V and 1 from J, leaving 16 bases between them. RNA was extracted from whole blood without cell sorting, alongside germline DNA. This clonotype occurred a few times. Reverse transcription of around 500 ng total RNA with a constant-region primer produced TCR beta cDNA. Three rounds of nested multiplex PCR with slightly modified ARM-PCR produced TCR beta libraries. The opening two PCR rounds, about 10 cycles each, paired TRBV1-TRBV30 forward primers with a C-beta reverse primer. TCRdb reanalysed the multiplex PCR reads using MiXCR and keeps one entry per CDR3 protein. This table has 250,000 to 400,000 distinct CDR3 sequences, roughly two thirds appearing once.

The V call is TRBV5-8, the J call TRBJ2-3, with unresolved D. The sequenced material came from peripheral blood. The sequence was obtained from a man aged 35 to 55 with primary liver carcinoma and hepatitis B virus infection. CDR3 protein: CASSPRQTYCTDTQYF. CDR3 nucleotide sequence: TGTGCCAGCAGCCCCCGCCAGACTTACTGCACAGATACGCAGTATTTT.